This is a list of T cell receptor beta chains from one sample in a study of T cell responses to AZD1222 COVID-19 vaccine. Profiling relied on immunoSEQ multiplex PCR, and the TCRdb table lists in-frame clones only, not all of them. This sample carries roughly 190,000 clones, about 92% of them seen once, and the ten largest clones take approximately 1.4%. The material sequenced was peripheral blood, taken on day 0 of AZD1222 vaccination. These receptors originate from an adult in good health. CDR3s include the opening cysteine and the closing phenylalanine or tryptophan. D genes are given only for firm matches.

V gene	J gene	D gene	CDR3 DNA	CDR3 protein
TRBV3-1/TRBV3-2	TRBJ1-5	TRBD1	TGTGCCAGCAGCCAAGGAGGGGGCAGAAGCAATCAGCCCCAGCATTTT	CASSQGGGRSNQPQHF
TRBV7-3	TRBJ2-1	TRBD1	TGTGCCAGCAGCTTAGGCGGGACAGGGCCGAACAATGAGCAGTTCTTC	CASSLGGTGPNNEQFF
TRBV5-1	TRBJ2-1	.	TGCGCCAGCAGCTTGGAGGAGTTTAGCCGCGCCCCCAATGAGCAGTTCTTC	CASSLEEFSRAPNEQFF
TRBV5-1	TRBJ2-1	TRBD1	TGCGCCAGCAGCTTGGGGGACAGGGGGCGTTTGATTCGCTCCTACAATGAGCAGTTCTTC	CASSLGDRGRLIRSYNEQFF
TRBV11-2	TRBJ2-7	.	TGTGCCAGCAGCTTAGAGCTGCTCTCCTACGAGCAGTACTTC	CASSLELLSYEQYF
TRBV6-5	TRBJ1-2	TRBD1	TGTGCCAGCAGGTCGGACAGGTCTGCCGGCTACACCTTC	CASRSDRSAGYTF
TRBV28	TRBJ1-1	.	TGTGCCAGCAGTAGTAGTGACCTAGGGAGCACTGAAGCTTTCTTT	CASSSSDLGSTEAFF
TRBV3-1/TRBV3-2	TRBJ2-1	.	TGTGCCAGCAGCCACCGGACCGCCAACAATGAGCAGTTCTTC	CASSHRTANNEQFF
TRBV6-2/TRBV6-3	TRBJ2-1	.	TGTGCCAGCAGTTACTCCCCTTTCTCCGGACCGGAGCAGTTCTTC	CASSYSPFSGPEQFF
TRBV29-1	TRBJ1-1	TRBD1	TGCAGCGTCGGACAGGGAACTGAAGCTTTCTTT	CSVGQGTEAFF